The 26 T cell receptor beta chains given below trace back to one sample, sequenced in a study of tumor-infiltrating lymphocytes in primary liver carcinoma. Starting from around 0.45 ug of total RNA, TCR beta cDNA was produced with a primer in the constant region. ARM-PCR, slightly modified, supplied the TCR beta libraries through three nested multiplex PCR rounds. With TRBV1-TRBV30 forward primers and a C-beta reverse primer, the first two PCR rounds were run for approximately 10 cycles each. TCRdb independently ran MiXCR on the multiplex PCR reads; one entry per CDR3 protein. The table lists 20,000 to 30,000 distinct CDR3 sequences, over 60% of them singletons. Without any cell sorting, about 18-31 mg of bulk tissue yielded co-extracted RNA and DNA. The sample taken for sequencing was liver tumor tissue from sampling region 3. Subset here: tumor region T3, left-lateral pole. These receptors all come from a man in his forties with primary liver carcinoma and hepatitis B virus infection.

By frequency in the sample, this clonotype is medium-sized. The chain is built from TRBV6-2 or TRBV6-3 and TRBJ2-7, with no clear D. Germline CDR1 reads MNHEY; CDR2 reads SVGEGT. V dropped 6 bases and J dropped 6 bases, with 12 bases sitting between them. This CDR3 spans 12 amino acids. The CDR3 nucleotides are TGTGCCAGCAGCCCACCCGGCGGCGAGCAGTACTTC. Protein product: CASSPPGGEQYF.

The table lists this clonotype with a few counts. V usage is TRBV5-1 and J usage is TRBJ2-1; D possibly corresponds to TRBD2 (5 bases). The CDR3 has 17 amino acids. The V and J ends lost 4 bases and 7 bases respectively, with 24 bases between them. From germline, CDR1 is SGHRS and CDR2 YFSETQ. CDR3 protein: CASSSPLVGVFYNEQFF. DNA of the CDR3: TGCGCCAGCAGCAGCCCTCTAGTGGGAGTCTTCTATAATGAGCAGTTCTTC.

With regard to this clonotype: The junction does not match germline at one end; this may be a read error. The V and J genes are TRBV28 and TRBJ2-5, with D perhaps assigned TRBD1 or TRBD2 (6 bases each). The CDR3 sequence is 15 residues long. Per the germline V gene, CDR1 is MDHEN and CDR2 is SYDVKM. For the CDR3, the DNA is TGTGCCAGTAGTTGGAGGTGGGGGGCCCAAGAGACCCAGTACTTC. This translates into CASSWRWGAQETQYF.

Concerning this clonotype itself: Since a much larger clone is just one base distant, this may be a read error. The V and J genes are TRBV20-1 and TRBJ1-2; D unresolved. The germline V gene encodes CDR1 DFQATT and CDR2 SNEGSKA (reference sequence). The length of the CDR3 is 12 residues. The CDR3 coding sequence is TGCAGTTCTAGCTTGGAATCCACTGGCTACACCTTC. It codes for CSSSLESTGYTF.

This clonotype has only one observation. The chain recombines TRBV4-2 with TRBJ2-3; 10 bases fit TRBD2. The germline V gene encodes CDR1 LGHNA and CDR2 YNFKEQ. V lost 2 bases, J lost 12 bases, and 20 bases stayed unmatched. This CDR3 region has 18 residues. CDR3 loop: CASSQLALLAGATDAQYF. As DNA, the CDR3 is TGTGCCAGCAGCCAATTGGCGCTTCTAGCGGGAGCTACAGATGCACAGTATTTT.

As concerns this clonotype: A read error may account for a junction end that differs from germline. This sequence joins TRBV11-2 and TRBJ2-1; D unclear. This CDR3 has 16 amino acids. In germline, CDR1 is SGHAT, CDR2 FQNNGV. The CDR3 DNA is TGTGCCAGTAGCTTAGATCCAGAGAGCTCCTACAGTGAGCAATTCTTC. Translating it yields CASSLDPESSYSEQFF.

Points on this clonotype: Likely a read error: the CDR3 ends without its conserved phenylalanine or tryptophan. The chain joins TRBV6-1 to TRBJ2-7; no reliable D call. Germline CDR1 MNHNS, CDR2 SASEGT. The CDR3 contains 11 residues. This CDR3 is CVTLEEYEQYL. The CDR3, as DNA: TGTGTCACCTTAGAAGAGTACGAGCAGTACCTC.

As regards this clonotype: Relative to the germline gene, one junction end is altered; a read error may explain this. The CDR3 spells CASSLTGNYGHTF. CDR3 DNA: TGTGCCAGCAGTTTAACGGGTAACTATGGCCACACCTTC. The rearrangement uses TRBV11-2 and TRBJ1-2; D call uncertain. CDR1 and CDR2 (germline): SGHAT, FQNNGV. The CDR3 runs to 13 residues. The variable domain in full, with the rest retrieved from reference TRBV11-2 and TRBJ1-2, is EAGVAQSPRYKIIEKRQSVAFWCNPISGHATLYWYQQILGQGPKLLIQFQNNGVVDDSQLPKDRFSAERLKGVDSTLKIQPAKLEDSAVYLCASSLTGNYGHTFGSGTRLTVV.

About this clonotype itself: The junction and the germline gene differ at one end; a read error may be behind it. The gene calls are TRBV5-6 and TRBJ2-1; TRBD1 might be the D (5 bases). Germline CDR1 and CDR2: SGHDT and YYEEEE. This CDR3 spans 17 amino acids. CDR3 residues: CAGSLGNRSSSYNEQFF. The CDR3 DNA follows: TGTGCCGGCAGCTTGGGAAACAGGAGCAGCTCCTACAATGAGCAGTTCTTC.

By share, this clonotype counts as medium-sized. The gene calls are TRBV4-3 and TRBJ2-3; D gene uncertain. The germline V gene encodes CDR1 LGHNA and CDR2 YSLEER. This CDR3 comprises 17 residues. The ends were cut back, 3 bases at V and 1 base at J, with 17 bases in the middle. CDR3 in DNA: TGCGCCAGCAGCCATAAGATGGGTTTTTACGGCACAGATACGCAGTATTTT. Translating gives CASSHKMGFYGTDTQYF.

The chain combines TRBV14 with TRBJ2-1; D possibly corresponds to TRBD2 (6 bases). V was pared by 0 bases and J by 0 bases, with 9 bases between. Germline V gene sequence: CDR1 SGHDN, CDR2 FVKESK. The CDR3 has 16 residues. CDR3 sequence reads: CASSQDRRDSYNEQFF. The CDR3 coding sequence is TGTGCCAGCAGCCAAGATAGGCGGGACTCCTACAATGAGCAGTTCTTC. Drawing the rest from reference TRBV14 and TRBJ2-1, the complete variable domain is EAGVTQFPSHSVIEKGQTVTLRCDPISGHDNLYWYRRVMGKEIKFLLHFVKESKQDESGMPNNRFLAERTGGTYSTLKVQPAELEDSGVYFCASSQDRRDSYNEQFFGPGTRLTVL.

This chain connects TRBV4-2 to TRBJ2-2, with D tentatively TRBD2 (5 bases). Germline V gene lookup returns CDR1 LGHNA and CDR2 YNFKEQ. The CDR3 consists of 18 residues. With 9 bases removed from V and 1 base from J, the gap between germline ends came to 24 bases. The CDR3: CASSEQRFSLVNTGELFF. In nucleotides, the CDR3 is TGTGCCAGTAGCGAGCAGCGATTTAGTCTGGTGAACACCGGGGAGCTGTTTTTT.

The chain employs TRBV11-2 and TRBJ2-5; TRBD2 is a possible D gene (5 bases). CDR1 SGHAT and CDR2 FQNNGV come from the germline V gene. The CDR3 loop spans 18 amino acids. Trimming stripped 0 bases from V and 4 bases from J, with 21 bases between. The CDR3 region is CASSLDSRSSRRGETQYF. Here the CDR3 DNA reads TGTGCCAGCAGCTTAGATTCACGGTCTAGCAGGAGAGGAGAGACCCAGTACTTC.

On this clonotype itself: The junction departs from the called germline gene at one end, perhaps through a read error. This rearrangement joins TRBV13 to TRBJ2-7; tentative D call: TRBD2 (6 bases). CDR1 is PRHDT and CDR2 is FYEKMQ in the germline V gene (reference sequence). The CDR3 has 14 amino acids. CDR3 sequence reads: CASSLTSGTYKQYF. The CDR3 region has the DNA TGTGCCAGCAGCTTGACTAGTGGCACCTACAAGCAGTACTTC.

This chain's CDR3 is CASSFRGHRRFF. The CDR3 coding sequence is TGTGCCAGCAGTTTTCGCGGACACAGGCGGTTCTTC. This sequence joins TRBV12-3 or TRBV12-4 and TRBJ2-1, with TRBD1 as a possible D gene (5 bases). V was cut by 3 bases and J by 15 bases, with 15 bases left in between. The CDR3 has 12 amino acids.

In regard to this clonotype: No conserved phenylalanine or tryptophan is present at the end of the CDR3, so a read error is the likely explanation. V gene TRBV7-9 combines with J gene TRBJ2-7, with D maybe TRBD2 (7 bases). The CDR3 has 14 residues. Germline lookup yields CDR1 SEHNR and CDR2 FQNEAQ (reference sequence). CDR3: CASNLGGETYEQYL. DNA for the CDR3: TGTGCCAGCAACTTAGGGGGGGAAACCTACGAGCAGTACTTA.

Turning to this clonotype: Lacking the conserved final phenylalanine or tryptophan, this CDR3 likely reflects a read error. V usage is TRBV5-6 and J usage is TRBJ2-2; 9 bases match TRBD1. This CDR3 has 15 amino acids. V lost 3 bases to trimming and J lost 8 bases; unmatched junction nucleotides: 8. CDR1 and CDR2 (germline): SGHDT, YYEEEE. CDR3 in amino acids: CASSSGTGLTGELFS. The DNA of the CDR3 is TGTGCCAGCAGCTCCGGGACAGGGCTGACTGGGGAGCTGTTTTCT.

About this clonotype: A much larger clone differs by one base, so this may be a read error. Given the absence of the conserved phenylalanine or tryptophan at the CDR3 end, a read error is likely. It is unclear where the CDR3 begins or ends on the DNA, so no DNA is shown, and the CDR3 is as TCRdb lists it. V and J are TRBV10-2 and TRBJ1-1; the listed D gene, TRBD1, was not tested against the DNA. 14 amino acids form the CDR3, both terminal residues included. Germline assignment: CDR1 WSHSY and CDR2 SAAADI. CDR3 region: CASRDGGANTEVFL.

This clonotype was seen just once. The rearrangement joins TRBV4-2 to TRBJ2-2; D remains ambiguous. Trimming took 3 bases from V and 1 from J, leaving 18 bases between them. The germline gives CDR1 LGHNA, CDR2 YNFKEQ. The CDR3 covers 18 residues. The CDR3 DNA is TGTGCCAGCAGCCAGCAGCAATTTAGTCAGATGAACACCGGGGAGCTGTTTTTT. It is translated as CASSQQQFSQMNTGELFF.

A remark on this clonotype: This could be a read error, since a much larger clone is one nucleotide away. The rearrangement uses TRBV30 and TRBJ1-5; the D is unclear. Germline-derived CDR1 and CDR2 are GTSNPN and SVGIG (reference sequence). This CDR3 region has 13 residues. The CDR3 nucleotides read TGTGCCCGGAGTGGCCATACAAATCAGCTCCAGCATTTT. It translates to CARSGHTNQLQHF. Combining the CDR3 with reference TRBV30 and TRBJ1-5 gives the whole variable domain SQTIHQWPATLVQPVGSPLSLECTVEGTSNPNLYWYRQAAGRGLQLLFYSVGIGQISSEVPQNLSASRPQDRQFILSSKKLLLSDSGFYLCARSGHTNQLQHFGDGTRLSIL.

This clonotype was recorded a few times. The chain carries TRBV4-2 and TRBJ2-3; the D gene is possibly TRBD2 (5 bases). The length of the CDR3 is 15 residues. Germline CDR1 LGHNA, CDR2 YNFKEQ. V lost 9 bases, J lost 11 bases, and 27 bases lay in between. For the CDR3, the DNA is TGTGCCAGGAATGAGCTTGGGGTGGGAGTAATTAAGCAGTATTTT. The encoded protein is CARNELGVGVIKQYF.

This clonotype is judged medium-sized. The rearrangement uses TRBV29-1 and TRBJ2-3, with 14 bases that match TRBD2. This CDR3 is built from 17 residues. Trimming removed 3 bases from V and 6 bases from J; junction bases left unmatched: 11. Germline V lookup: CDR1 SQVTM, CDR2 ANQGSEA. Here the CDR3 DNA reads TGCAGCGTTGACGGGACTAGCGGGAGAGGGGAGATGGATACGCAGTATTTT. It is translated as CSVDGTSGRGEMDTQYF.

A remark on this clonotype: A read error may produce the germline difference seen at one junction end. The chain joins TRBV29-1 to TRBJ2-7; tentatively, D is TRBD2 (6 bases). Germline CDR1 reads SQVTM; CDR2 reads ANQGSEA. The CDR3 sequence is 12 residues long. CDR3 sequence reads: CSVTSSSNEPLF. The DNA for the CDR3 is TGCAGCGTTACTAGCAGCTCAAACGAGCCGTTGTTC.

Relative to its sample, this clonotype is medium-sized. This sequence joins TRBV6-5 and TRBJ1-1; D uncertain. Germline loops: CDR1 MNHEY, CDR2 SVGAGI. CDR3 length equals 14 residues. Deletions cut 6 bases from V and 1 base from J, with 12 bases between. The CDR3 protein is CASRTGLPNTEAFF. Here the CDR3 DNA reads TGTGCCAGCAGAACCGGACTTCCGAACACTGAAGCTTTCTTT.

The V gene is TRBV7-9, the J gene TRBJ2-3; TRBD1 agrees at 8 bases. CDR1 is SEHNR, CDR2 FQNEAQ, per germline (reference sequence). V was pared by 5 bases and J by 2 bases, with 6 bases of the junction left unmatched. This CDR3 spans 15 amino acids. CDR3 nucleotide sequence: TGTGCCAGCAGCCTAAGACAGGGGATCACAGATACGCAGTATTTT. Residues: CASSLRQGITDTQYF.

The chain joins TRBV11-3 to TRBJ2-1; 7 nucleotides agree with TRBD1. V lost 6 bases, J lost 10 bases, and 9 bases stayed unmatched. The CDR3 totals 13 residues. Per germline, CDR1 SGHNT and CDR2 YENEEA. The CDR3, as DNA: TGTGCCAGCAGTTTAATGTGGGACAGCGAGCAGTTCTTC. This encodes CASSLMWDSEQFF.